The 12 T cell receptor beta chains in this list originate from one sample, sequenced in a study of response to subunit inactivated influenza vaccine. TCRdb passed the RT-PCR reads through MiXCR, listing each CDR3 protein once. Altogether around 540,000 distinct CDR3 sequences are present, roughly 12% being singletons, with the ten largest covering around 9.6%. The source was PBMCs from blood, collected on the day of vaccination. The source is a man aged 50-60 years who received an inactivated influenza vaccine.

This clonotype was observed at least ten times. This rearrangement joins TRBV6-2 or TRBV6-3 to TRBJ2-2; 8 bases agree with TRBD1. Unmatched junction bases numbered 14, after V lost 6 bases and J lost 5 bases. Germline V gene data show CDR1 as MNHEY and CDR2 as SVGEGT. CDR3 length: 17 amino acids. The CDR3 sequence: CASRDQVDRVLTGELFF. The CDR3 DNA sequence: TGTGCCAGCAGGGATCAAGTGGACAGGGTCCTAACCGGGGAGCTGTTTTTT.

V and J are TRBV7-2 and TRBJ1-3; a possible D gene is TRBD1 (5 bases). This CDR3 has 15 amino acids. Trimming removed 4 bases from V and 1 base from J, with 11 bases in between. Germline CDR1 reads SGHTA; CDR2 reads FQGNSA. Written as DNA, the CDR3 is TGTGCCAGCAGCTCCGAGACAGCGTCTGGAAACACCATATATTTT. It encodes CASSSETASGNTIYF. Full variable domain (missing parts from reference TRBV7-2 and TRBJ1-3): GAGVSQSPSNKVTEKGKDVELRCDPISGHTALYWYRQSLGQGLEFLIYFQGNSAPDKSGLPSDRFSAERTGGSVSTLTIQRTQQEDSAVYLCASSSETASGNTIYFGEGSWLTVV.

This clonotype was counted a few times. The chain carries TRBV4-1 and TRBJ2-3, with TRBD1 identical over 9 bases. V gave up 3 bases and J gave up 6 bases; unmatched junction bases: 4. The CDR3 sequence is 14 residues long. Germline V gene data show CDR1 as MGHRA and CDR2 as YSYEKL. The CDR3 loop reads CASSQGQGVDTQYF. DNA for the CDR3: TGCGCCAGCAGCCAGGGACAGGGCGTGGATACGCAGTATTTT.

The chain links TRBV27 to TRBJ2-7, with TRBD2 as a possible D gene (5 bases). Trimming took 3 bases from V and 4 from J, leaving 13 bases between them. Germline values: CDR1 MNHEY, CDR2 SMNVEV (reference sequence). This CDR3 has 14 residues. CDR3 in DNA: TGTGCCAGCAGTTTCCGGGGTTGGCCTTACGAGCAGTACTTC. Translating gives CASSFRGWPYEQYF.

The chain joins TRBV20-1 to TRBJ2-3; D might be TRBD1 (8 bases). The ends were cut back, 5 bases at V and 8 bases at J, with 14 bases in the middle. The CDR3 runs 12 residues. CDR1 is DFQATT, CDR2 SNEGSKA, per germline (reference sequence). The CDR3 protein is CSAWTGRGTQYF. CDR3 in DNA: TGCAGTGCTTGGACAGGGAGGGGTACGCAGTATTTT.

This clonotype appeared a few times. The rearrangement uses TRBV12-3 or TRBV12-4 and TRBJ2-2, with a weak D call TRBD2 (5 bases). The CDR3 length is 16 residues. Trimming stripped 6 bases from V and 0 bases from J, with 14 bases between. CDR3 sequence (DNA): TGTGCCAGCAGACAGTCGGTGGGAGCGAACACCGGGGAGCTGTTTTTT. The encoded protein is CASRQSVGANTGELFF.

The chain joins TRBV7-2 to TRBJ1-2; D is unclear. Deletions cut 1 base from V and 8 bases from J, with 14 bases between. The CDR3 totals 14 residues. Germline CDR1 is SGHTA and CDR2 is FQGNSA. The DNA of the CDR3 is TGTGCCAGCAGCTTAGACTTAGGGTCTCTGGGCTACACCTTC. Amino acids: CASSLDLGSLGYTF.

Ten or more counts support this clonotype. The chain recombines TRBV7-9 with TRBJ2-7; 9 nucleotides line up with TRBD2. J gave up 1 base and V 3 bases, and 1 base lay outside the gene matches. The CDR3 spans 14 residues. Germline lookup yields CDR1 SEHNR and CDR2 FQNEAQ (reference sequence). CDR3 in amino acids: CASSFSGGSYEQYF. CDR3 bases: TGTGCCAGCAGCTTTAGCGGGGGATCCTACGAGCAGTACTTC.

This chain connects TRBV29-1 to TRBJ2-1; tentatively, D is TRBD1 or TRBD2 (6 bases each). The length of the CDR3 is 13 residues. The V gene's germline CDR1 is SQVTM and CDR2 ANQGSEA. Trimming took 6 bases from V and 10 from J, leaving 19 bases between them. CDR3 protein: CSVVGGGNWEQFF. As DNA, the CDR3 is TGCAGCGTCGTAGGAGGGGGGAACTGGGAGCAGTTCTTC.

This clonotype occurred a few times. The V call is TRBV29-1, the J call TRBJ2-5; D assignment may be TRBD1 or TRBD2 (7 bases each). V was trimmed by 7 bases and J by 5 bases, leaving 17 bases between them. The CDR3 covers 13 residues. The germline gives CDR1 SQVTM, CDR2 ANQGSEA. Here the CDR3 reads CSAGRGGRETQYF. CDR3 sequence (DNA): TGCAGCGCAGGCAGGGGGGGCCGTGAGACCCAGTACTTC.

This clonotype was found many times. J is TRBJ1-2 and V is TRBV7-9; TRBD1 matches 7 bases. The CDR3 is made up of 17 amino acids. Germline CDR1 reads SEHNR; CDR2 reads FQNEAQ (reference sequence). Trimming took 4 bases from V and 3 from J; bases not matched to a gene: 14. The CDR3 bases are TGTGCCAGCAGCTCCAGATATCCGGGACAGATTTACTATGGCTACACCTTC. Translated, it gives CASSSRYPGQIYYGYTF.

This clonotype was found a few times. The rearrangement links TRBV5-1 to TRBJ2-6; TRBD1 matches at 12 bases. J gave up 0 bases and V 0 bases, and 7 bases lay outside the gene matches. The CDR3 consists of 20 residues. Germline CDR1 is SGHRS and CDR2 is YFSETQ. This CDR3 reads CASSLGDRGRLISGANVLTF. CDR3 DNA: TGCGCCAGCAGCTTGGGGGACAGGGGGCGCCTTATCTCTGGGGCCAACGTCCTGACTTTC.